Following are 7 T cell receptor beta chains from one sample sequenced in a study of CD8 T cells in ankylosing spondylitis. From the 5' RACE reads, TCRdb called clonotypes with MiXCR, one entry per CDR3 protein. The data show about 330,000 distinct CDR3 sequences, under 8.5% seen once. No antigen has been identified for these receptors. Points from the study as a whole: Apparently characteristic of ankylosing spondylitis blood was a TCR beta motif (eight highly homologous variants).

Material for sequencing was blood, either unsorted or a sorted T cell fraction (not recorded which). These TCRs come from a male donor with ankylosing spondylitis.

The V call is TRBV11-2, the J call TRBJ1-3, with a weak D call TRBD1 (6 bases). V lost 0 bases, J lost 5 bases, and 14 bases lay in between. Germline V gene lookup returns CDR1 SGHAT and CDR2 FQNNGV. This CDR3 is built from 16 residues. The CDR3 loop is CASSLDWGQGRNTIYF. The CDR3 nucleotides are TGTGCCAGCAGCTTAGATTGGGGGCAGGGAAGAAACACCATATATTTT.

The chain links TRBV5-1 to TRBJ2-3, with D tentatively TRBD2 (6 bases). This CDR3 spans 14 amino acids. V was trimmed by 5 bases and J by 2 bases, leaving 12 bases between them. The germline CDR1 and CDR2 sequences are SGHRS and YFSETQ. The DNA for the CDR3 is TGCGCCAGCAGAGGAGGGCTTCTCACAGATACGCAGTATTTT. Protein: CASRGGLLTDTQYF. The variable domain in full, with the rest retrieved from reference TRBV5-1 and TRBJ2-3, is KAGVTQTPRYLIKTRGQQVTLSCSPISGHRSVSWYQQTPGQGLQFLFEYFSETQRNKGNFPGRFSGRQFSNSRSEMNVSTLELGDSALYLCASRGGLLTDTQYFGPGTRLTVL.

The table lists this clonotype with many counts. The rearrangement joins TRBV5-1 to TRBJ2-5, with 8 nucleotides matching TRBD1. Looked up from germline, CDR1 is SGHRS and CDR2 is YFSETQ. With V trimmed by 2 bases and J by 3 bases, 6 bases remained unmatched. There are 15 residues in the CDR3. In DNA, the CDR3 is TGCGCCAGCAGCTTTGGGACAGGAGAAAAAGAGACCCAGTACTTC. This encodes CASSFGTGEKETQYF. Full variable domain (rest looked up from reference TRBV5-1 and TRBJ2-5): KAGVTQTPRYLIKTRGQQVTLSCSPISGHRSVSWYQQTPGQGLQFLFEYFSETQRNKGNFPGRFSGRQFSNSRSEMNVSTLELGDSALYLCASSFGTGEKETQYFGPGTRLLVL.

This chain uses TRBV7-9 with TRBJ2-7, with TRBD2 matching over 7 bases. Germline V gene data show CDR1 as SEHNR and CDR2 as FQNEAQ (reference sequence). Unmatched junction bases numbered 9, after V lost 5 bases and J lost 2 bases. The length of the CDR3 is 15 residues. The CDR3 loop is CASSITSAATYEQYF. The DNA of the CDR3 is TGTGCCAGCAGCATAACTAGCGCTGCGACCTACGAGCAGTACTTC.

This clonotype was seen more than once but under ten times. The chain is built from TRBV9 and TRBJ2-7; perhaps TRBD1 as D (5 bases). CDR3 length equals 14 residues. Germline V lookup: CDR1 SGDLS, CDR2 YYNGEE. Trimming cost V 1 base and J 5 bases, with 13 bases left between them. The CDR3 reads CASSVSGAGNEQYF. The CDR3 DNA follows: TGTGCCAGCAGCGTATCTGGGGCAGGTAACGAGCAGTACTTC. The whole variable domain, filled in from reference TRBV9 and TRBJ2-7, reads DSGVTQTPKHLITATGQRVTLRCSPRSGDLSVYWYQQSLDQGLQFLIQYYNGEERAKGNILERFSAQQFPDLHSELNLSSLELGDSALYFCASSVSGAGNEQYFGPGTRLTVT.

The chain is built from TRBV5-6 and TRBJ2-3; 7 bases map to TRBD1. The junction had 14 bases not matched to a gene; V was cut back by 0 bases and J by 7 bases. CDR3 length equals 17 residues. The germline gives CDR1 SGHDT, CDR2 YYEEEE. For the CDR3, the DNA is TGTGCCAGCAGCTTGGTAGGGACAGATTATATGGGAAATACGCAGTATTTT. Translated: CASSLVGTDYMGNTQYF.

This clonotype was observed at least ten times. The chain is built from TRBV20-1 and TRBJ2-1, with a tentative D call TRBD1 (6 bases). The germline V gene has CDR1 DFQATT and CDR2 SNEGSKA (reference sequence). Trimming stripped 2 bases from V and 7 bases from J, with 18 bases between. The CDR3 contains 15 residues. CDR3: CSARNPPTGRNEQFF. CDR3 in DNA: TGCAGTGCTAGAAATCCTCCTACAGGGCGGAATGAGCAGTTCTTC.